One TCR beta chain is described in this entry. No antigen is known for it. This entry is derived from a study of T cell responses to AZD1222 COVID-19 vaccine. In the study overall: Doses given second, at about 4 or about 12 weeks, were pooled. Study outcomes and limitations: The study sampled repertoires only after the peak T cell response. Elevations in Spike-specific TCR breadth and depth followed administration of two AZD1222 doses. The CD4 TCRs associated with vaccination extended across spike and predominated at 160-218 and 743-854.

This table comes from immunoSEQ multiplex PCR, and its TCRdb copy is limited to in-frame clones, with some not included. The top ten hold about a quarter of the sample, which has 92,000 or so clones, roughly nine tenths seen once. The CDR3 is 16 residues long. The V and J ends lost 5 bases and 2 bases respectively, with 16 bases between them. The germline gives CDR1 SGHTA, CDR2 FQGTGA. The sequence was obtained from an adult in good health. The chain couples TRBV7-3 to TRBJ1-3; a possible D gene is TRBD1 (5 bases). This specimen consisted of peripheral blood, obtained on day 0 of AZD1222 vaccination. The CDR3 is CASSRDAFAAGNTIYF. The CDR3 DNA reads TGTGCCAGCAGCCGGGACGCCTTCGCGGCTGGAAACACCATATATTTT.